This T cell receptor beta chain appears in the sequencing data of a study of shared T cell receptors in the human thymus. Trimming removed 4 bases from V and 5 bases from J; junction bases left unmatched: 9. Looked up from germline, CDR1 is MNHNS and CDR2 is SASEGT. CDR3 length: 15 amino acids. The table came from immunoSEQ multiplex PCR; TCRdb's copy has only in-frame clones and leaves some out. The table lists some 760,000 clones, 70% to 90% of them singletons. These data were also reused for a study on human thymus T cells. That work contributes: In corrective heart surgery, resections were taken, and these provided the thymus tissue. Apparent skewing of V and J gene usage characterized both thymic and blood repertoires. What related research reported was that thymic repertoires overlapped highly among unrelated individuals.

The chain uses TRBV6-1 and TRBJ2-5; TRBD1 agrees at 8 bases. The TCR originated in a girl less than two years old with a congenital heart defect. The specimen sequenced was thymocytes. The CDR3 DNA reads as TGTGCCAGCAGTGCTACTCCGGACAGGGAGGAGACCCAGTACTTC. Protein sequence: CASSATPDREETQYF.